A selection of T cell receptor beta chains follows, all from one sample in a study of blood T cell repertoires in COVID-19. The repertoire was sequenced with immunoSEQ multiplex PCR; TCRdb's copy has only in-frame clones and lacks some. The repertoire holds about 120,000 clones, with roughly 90% as singletons. The sequenced sample consisted of peripheral blood. The receptors here all came from a man in his fifties with acute or convalescent COVID-19. The CDR3 runs from the conserved cysteine through the conserved F or W. D genes are given only for firm matches. Not every row has a clone size; where given, it reads once, few, many or a size class.

clone size,J gene,D gene,V gene,CDR3 protein,CDR3 DNA
-,TRBJ1-2,-,TRBV27,CASSSNYRVGGYTF,TGTGCCAGCAGTTCAAATTACAGGGTGGGTGGCTACACCTTC
-,TRBJ1-3,-,TRBV14,CASSLAVSGNTIYF,TGTGCCAGCAGCCTTGCAGTCTCTGGAAACACCATATATTTT
-,TRBJ1-5,-,TRBV4-1,CASSQDRGGQPQHF,TGCGCCAGCAGCCAAGACCGGGGGGGTCAGCCCCAGCATTTT
-,TRBJ1-1,TRBD1,TRBV27,CASTLSTGGNTEAFF,TGTGCCAGCACCCTCTCGACAGGGGGGAACACTGAAGCTTTCTTT
-,TRBJ1-3,-,TRBV11-3,CASSLDRRSSGNTIYF,TGTGCCAGCAGCTTAGATCGGAGGAGCTCTGGAAACACCATATATTTT
-,TRBJ2-7,TRBD2,TRBV14,CASSKGLAYEQYF,TGTGCCAGCAGCAAGGGACTAGCCTACGAGCAGTACTTC
once,TRBJ1-4,TRBD1,TRBV7-9,CASSSKTGKNEKLFF,TGTGCCAGCAGCTCCAAGACAGGGAAGAATGAAAAACTGTTTTTT
-,TRBJ1-4,-,TRBV11-3,CASSLQTGTNEKLFF,TGTGCCAGCAGCTTACAGACAGGAACTAATGAAAAACTGTTTTTT
-,TRBJ1-2,-,TRBV6-2/TRBV6-3,CASSYRTRGIGGYTF,TGTGCCAGCAGCTATCGAACAAGGGGAATCGGTGGCTACACCTTC
-,TRBJ2-1,TRBD2,TRBV29-1,CSATRGTGGGNEQFF,TGCAGCGCAACCAGGGGAACGGGAGGGGGAAATGAGCAGTTCTTC
-,TRBJ2-5,TRBD1,TRBV18,CASSSTPGQTETQYF,TGTGCCAGCTCATCCACCCCGGGACAGACAGAGACCCAGTACTTC
-,TRBJ2-7,TRBD1,TRBV10-1,CASSGDRGPPYEQYF,TGCGCCAGCAGTGGAGACAGGGGGCCACCCTACGAGCAGTACTTC
once,TRBJ1-1,-,TRBV6-6,CASSYRQADTEAFF,TGTGCCAGCAGTTACAGGCAGGCAGACACTGAAGCTTTCTTT
-,TRBJ2-5,-,TRBV5-1,CASRYGFEETQYF,TGCGCCAGCAGATACGGGTTCGAGGAGACCCAGTACTTC
-,TRBJ1-3,TRBD1,TRBV5-1,CASSLATPGGTGNTIYF,TGCGCCAGCAGCTTGGCCACGCCAGGGGGCACTGGAAACACCATATATTTT
few,TRBJ2-2,TRBD2,TRBV24-1,CAPSNSGLNTGELFF,TGTGCCCCCTCAAATAGCGGGTTGAACACCGGGGAGCTGTTTTTT
-,TRBJ2-5,-,TRBV5-1,CASSLGLIGSNIWSEETQYF,TGCGCCAGCAGCTTGGGCCTTATTGGGAGTAATATTTGGTCTGAAGAGACCCAGTACTTC
-,TRBJ1-4,TRBD1,TRBV6-6,CASRDRDYNEKLFF,TGTGCCAGCCGGGACAGGGATTATAATGAAAAACTGTTTTTT
-,TRBJ2-3,-,TRBV7-2,CASSSSTKDTQYF,TGTGCCAGCAGCTCGTCAACTAAGGATACGCAGTATTTT
-,TRBJ1-1,TRBD1,TRBV7-2,CASSLRTGAYTEAFF,TGTGCCAGCAGCCTACGGACAGGGGCTTACACTGAAGCTTTCTTT
few,TRBJ2-1,TRBD2,TRBV9,CASSPPGLAGVAHEQFF,TGTGCCAGCAGCCCACCGGGACTAGCGGGAGTTGCCCATGAGCAGTTCTTC
-,TRBJ1-4,-,TRBV11-2,CASSLPGARMGEKLFF,TGTGCCAGCAGCTTACCAGGGGCCCGGATGGGTGAAAAACTGTTTTTT
-,TRBJ1-2,-,TRBV2,CARGGGAGDGYTF,TGTGCCCGCGGGGGCGGCGCGGGTGATGGCTACACCTTC
-,TRBJ1-2,-,TRBV5-6,CASSFGGNSYGYTF,TGTGCCAGCAGCTTCGGAGGGAACTCCTATGGCTACACCTTC
-,TRBJ1-1,TRBD1,TRBV20-1,CSASDRDTEAFF,TGCAGTGCTAGTGACAGGGACACTGAAGCTTTCTTT
-,TRBJ2-1,TRBD2,TRBV14,CASSQRRLAGNNEQFF,TGTGCCAGCAGCCAACGTCGACTAGCGGGTAACAATGAGCAGTTCTTC
-,TRBJ1-2,TRBD1,TRBV19,CASSILFPGQGEFDGYTF,TGTGCCAGTAGTATCCTATTTCCGGGACAGGGGGAATTCGATGGCTACACCTTC
-,TRBJ1-3,TRBD1,TRBV19,CASSMGTGRKTNTIYF,TGTGCCAGTAGTATGGGGACAGGTCGCAAAACAAACACCATATATTTT
many,TRBJ2-1,-,TRBV7-9,CASSLMPDEQFF,TGTGCCAGCAGCTTAATGCCGGATGAGCAGTTCTTC
-,TRBJ1-2,TRBD1,TRBV2,CASSPDRGEGYTF,TGTGCCAGCAGTCCGGACAGGGGAGAGGGCTACACCTTC
-,TRBJ2-3,-,TRBV6-5,CASSTGKEVDTQYF,TGTGCCAGCAGTACAGGGAAAGAGGTAGATACGCAGTATTTT
-,TRBJ2-2,-,TRBV9,CASSPARGGGELFF,TGTGCCAGCAGCCCAGCTCGAGGGGGCGGGGAGCTGTTTTTT
-,TRBJ1-1,TRBD1,TRBV11-2,CASSLGGQGEAFF,TGTGCCAGCAGCTTAGGCGGACAGGGTGAAGCTTTCTTT
-,TRBJ2-5,-,TRBV6-1,CASSDQVAETQYF,TGTGCCAGCAGTGACCAGGTGGCAGAGACCCAGTACTTC
-,TRBJ1-4,-,TRBV2,CASSGVEKLFF,TGTGCCAGCAGCGGGGTTGAAAAACTGTTTTTT
few,TRBJ2-6,TRBD1,TRBV18,CASATGVGANVLTF,TGTGCCAGCGCGACAGGGGTCGGGGCCAACGTCCTGACTTTC
-,TRBJ2-2,-,TRBV21-1,CASSKRNLAGGSTGELFF,TGTGCCAGCAGCAAAAGGAACCTAGCGGGAGGAAGCACCGGGGAGCTGTTTTTT
-,TRBJ1-1,-,TRBV6-2/TRBV6-3,CASSIGQTEAFF,TGTGCCAGCAGCATAGGACAGACTGAAGCTTTCTTT
-,TRBJ2-3,TRBD1,TRBV9,CASSVTGASGGTQYF,TGTGCCAGCAGCGTAACAGGGGCCTCGGGTGGTACGCAGTATTTT
-,TRBJ2-2,-,TRBV5-6,CASSALSRGTGELFF,TGTGCCAGCAGCGCGTTATCAAGGGGAACCGGGGAGCTGTTTTTT
-,TRBJ2-3,TRBD2,TRBV9,CASSGRTSGSSDTQYF,TGTGCCAGCAGCGGACGGACTAGCGGGAGCTCAGATACGCAGTATTTT
-,TRBJ1-1,-,TRBV29-1,CSVEGREVEAFF,TGCAGCGTTGAAGGGAGAGAGGTGGAAGCTTTCTTT
few,TRBJ2-1,TRBD2,TRBV2,CASSLTSGSYNEQFF,TGTGCCAGCAGTTTGACTAGCGGGAGTTACAATGAGCAGTTCTTC
-,TRBJ1-1,-,TRBV9,CASSVGAGYQNTEAFF,TGTGCCAGCAGCGTAGGGGCAGGGTATCAAAACACTGAAGCTTTCTTT
-,TRBJ2-7,-,TRBV7-2,CASSLARLQGGGEQYF,TGTGCCAGCAGCTTAGCGCGCCTACAAGGGGGGGGCGAGCAGTACTTC
few,TRBJ2-7,-,TRBV3-1/TRBV3-2,CASSLTGLSYEQYF,TGTGCCAGCAGTCTCACGGGATTGTCCTACGAGCAGTACTTC
-,TRBJ1-5,-,TRBV19,CASTPGSVNSNQPQHF,TGTGCCAGTACCCCCGGCAGCGTCAACAGCAATCAGCCCCAGCATTTT
few,TRBJ2-7,-,TRBV6-2/TRBV6-3,CASSYSVRGEQYF,TGTGCCAGCAGTTACTCTGTCCGAGGCGAGCAGTACTTC
-,TRBJ2-7,TRBD2,TRBV7-2,CASSSGGSLLEQYF,TGTGCCAGCAGCTCGGGAGGGTCTTTATTAGAGCAGTACTTC
-,TRBJ2-3,-,TRBV3-1/TRBV3-2,CASSQVAKRTFSTDTQYF,TGTGCCAGCAGCCAAGTTGCGAAGCGGACCTTTAGCACAGATACGCAGTATTTT
medium-sized,TRBJ2-5,TRBD2,TRBV25-1,CASSERGLANQETQYF,TGTGCCAGCAGTGAAAGGGGACTAGCGAACCAAGAGACCCAGTACTTC
-,TRBJ1-2,TRBD1,TRBV19,CASSMMRDRGLRVYGYTF,TGTGCCAGTAGTATGATGCGGGACAGGGGATTACGTGTCTATGGCTACACCTTC
-,TRBJ2-1,TRBD2,TRBV9,CASSVELAGINEQFF,TGTGCCAGCAGCGTGGAACTAGCGGGCATCAATGAGCAGTTCTTC